This TCR beta chain was captured in a study of blood T cell repertoires in COVID-19. Generated by immunoSEQ multiplex PCR, the TCRdb table keeps only in-frame clones and is missing some. The table records 150,000 or so clones, 86% of them present only once. The trim removed 4 bases at V and 2 bases at J, leaving 9 bases unmatched. Germline values: CDR1 SGHDT, CDR2 YYEEEE. CDR3 size: 17 residues. This TCR derives from a man between 50 and 59 years old who had recovered from COVID-19. The material sequenced was PBMCs or T cells enriched from blood (not recorded which). V is TRBV5-6 and J is TRBJ2-2; TRBD2 matches at 9 bases. DNA of the CDR3: TGTGCCAGCAGCCCTCTGGGACTAGCCCATAACACCGGGGAGCTGTTTTTT. This encodes CASSPLGLAHNTGELFF.